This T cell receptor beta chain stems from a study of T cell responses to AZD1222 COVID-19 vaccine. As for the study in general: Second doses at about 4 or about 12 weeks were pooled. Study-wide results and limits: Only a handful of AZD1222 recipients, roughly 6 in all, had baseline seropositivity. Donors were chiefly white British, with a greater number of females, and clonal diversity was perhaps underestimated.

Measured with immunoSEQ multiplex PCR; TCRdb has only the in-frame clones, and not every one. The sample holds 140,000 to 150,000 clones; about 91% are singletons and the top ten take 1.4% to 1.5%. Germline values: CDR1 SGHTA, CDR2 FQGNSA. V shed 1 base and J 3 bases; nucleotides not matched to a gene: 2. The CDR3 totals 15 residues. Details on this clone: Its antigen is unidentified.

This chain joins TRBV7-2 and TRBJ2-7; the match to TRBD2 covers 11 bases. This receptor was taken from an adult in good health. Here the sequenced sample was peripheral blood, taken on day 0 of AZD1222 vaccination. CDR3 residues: CASSLVTSGSYEQYF. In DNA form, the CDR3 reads TGTGCCAGCAGCTTAGTTACTAGCGGGAGCTACGAGCAGTACTTC.